This record looks at one T cell receptor beta chain sequence and its context. After removal of 3 bases from V and 2 bases from J, the junction contained 8 bases not matched to a gene. This CDR3 comprises 16 residues. Germline V gene lookup returns CDR1 SGHNT and CDR2 YYREEE (reference sequence). The record originates from a study of cytomegalovirus exposure and HLA in healthy donors. The PCR employed 60 Vbeta primers together with 13 Jbeta primers. Profiling relied on immunoSEQ multiplex PCR, and the TCRdb table lists in-frame clones only, not all of them. The sample consists of 72,000 or so clones, around 82% of them appearing once.

The V gene is TRBV5-4, the J gene TRBJ2-3; 8 positions match TRBD2. This clonotype was sampled from a man aged 18 to 35 in good health and CMV-seropositive. The sequencing sample was made of PBMCs. The CDR3 reads CASSSGLDPSTDTQYF. The CDR3 region has the DNA TGTGCCAGCAGCTCGGGACTAGACCCTTCCACAGATACGCAGTATTTT.